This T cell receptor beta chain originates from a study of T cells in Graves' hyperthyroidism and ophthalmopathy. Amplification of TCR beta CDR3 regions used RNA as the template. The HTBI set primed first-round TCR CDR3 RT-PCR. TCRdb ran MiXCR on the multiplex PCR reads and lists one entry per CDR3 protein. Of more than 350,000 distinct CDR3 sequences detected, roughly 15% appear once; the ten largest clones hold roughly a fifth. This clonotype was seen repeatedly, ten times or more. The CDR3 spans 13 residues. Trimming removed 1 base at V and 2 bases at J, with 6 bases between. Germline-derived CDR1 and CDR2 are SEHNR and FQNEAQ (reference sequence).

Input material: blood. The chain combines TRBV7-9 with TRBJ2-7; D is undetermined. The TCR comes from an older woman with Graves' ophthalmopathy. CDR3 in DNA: TGTGCCAGCAGCTTAGGTGACACCTACGAGCAGTACTTC. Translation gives CASSLGDTYEQYF.